The sequence of this T cell receptor (beta chain) was determined in a study of T cell responses to AZD1222 COVID-19 vaccine. Study information: Second-dose schedules of about 4 or about 12 weeks were combined.

A remark on this clone: Its target is not known.

V was clipped by 2 bases and J by 2 bases, with 13 bases between them. Germline V gene lookup returns CDR1 MNHEY and CDR2 SVGAGI. The CDR3 is made up of 16 amino acids. Study-level points and caveats: Dominant at 160-218 and 743-854, vaccine-associated CD4 TCRs also spanned spike. When two AZD1222 doses had been given, Spike-specific TCR breadth and depth rose. Among those given AZD1222, only six or seven were seropositive at baseline.

TCRdb keeps only in-frame clones here, not all; method: immunoSEQ multiplex PCR. The repertoire has more than 80,000 clones, almost 90% of them found once; the top ten carry 5% to 5.5%. The chain links TRBV6-5 to TRBJ2-1; possible D gene TRBD2, 6 bases. The sequence derives from an adult in good health. Source: peripheral blood, taken on day 0 of AZD1222 vaccination. This CDR3 is CASSYGGASPYNEQFF. CDR3 DNA sequence: TGTGCCAGCAGTTACGGCGGGGCGTCCCCCTACAATGAGCAGTTCTTC.